The sequence of this T cell receptor beta chain was determined in a study of low-dose radiotherapy and immunotherapy resistance in tumors. Time point given: after trial treatment. The treatment was: LDRT plus nivolumab, ipilimumab, low-dose cyclophosphamide and aspirin (RACIN trial). This clonotype was recorded at least ten times. TRAV- and TRBV-specific primers primed first-strand cDNA, covering alpha and beta chains. Amplification, which lasted around 20 PCR cycles, used a constant-region primer and V-primer adapter to amplify TCRs. MiXCR, run by TCRdb on the reads, gives a single entry per CDR3 protein. The top ten clones hold about 1.3% of a sample with under 95,000 distinct CDR3 sequences, about 17% of them seen once. The ends were cut back, 3 bases at V and 4 bases at J, with 26 bases in the middle. The length of the CDR3 is 19 residues. Germline V gene data show CDR1 as ENHRY and CDR2 as SYGVKD.

The starting material was PBMCs, obtained after low-dose radiotherapy plus immunotherapy. The receptor was isolated from a male donor with prostate cancer. The chain joins TRBV10-3 to TRBJ2-3, with a possible D match to TRBD2 (6 bases). This CDR3 reads CAISDMRQTSLSSSDTQYF. CDR3 bases: TGTGCCATCAGTGATATGAGGCAGACTAGTCTCTCTAGCTCAGATACGCAGTATTTT.